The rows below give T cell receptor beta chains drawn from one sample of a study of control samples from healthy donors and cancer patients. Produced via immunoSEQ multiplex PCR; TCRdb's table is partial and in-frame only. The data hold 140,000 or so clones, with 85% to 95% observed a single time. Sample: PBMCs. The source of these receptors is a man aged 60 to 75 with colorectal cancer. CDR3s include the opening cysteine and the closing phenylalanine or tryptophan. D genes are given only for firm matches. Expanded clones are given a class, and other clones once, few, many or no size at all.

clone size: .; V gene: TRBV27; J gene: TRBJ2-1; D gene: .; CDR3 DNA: TGTGCCAGCCGCCAGGGGCAGGCCTCCTACAATGAGCAGTTCTTC; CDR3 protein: CASRQGQASYNEQFF
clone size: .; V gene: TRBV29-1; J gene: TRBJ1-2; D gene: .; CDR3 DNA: TGCAGCGTTGAAGAGGACTATGGCTACACCTTC; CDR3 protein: CSVEEDYGYTF
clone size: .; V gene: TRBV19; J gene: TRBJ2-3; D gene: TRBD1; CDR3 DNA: TGTGCCAGTAGTCCAAGACAGGGTCGAACAGATACGCAGTATTTT; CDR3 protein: CASSPRQGRTDTQYF
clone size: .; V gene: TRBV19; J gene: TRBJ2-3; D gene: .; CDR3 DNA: TGTGCCAGTAGTACAGGGGGGGCAGATACGCAGTATTTT; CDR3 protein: CASSTGGADTQYF
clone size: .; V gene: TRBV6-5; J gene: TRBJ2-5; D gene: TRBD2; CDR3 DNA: TGTGCCAGATCTCAGACTAGCGGGGAATGCGAGACCCAGTACTTC; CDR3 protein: CARSQTSGECETQYF
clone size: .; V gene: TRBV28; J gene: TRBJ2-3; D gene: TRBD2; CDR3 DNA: TGTGCCAGCAGTTTATCGGCGGGGGGGCATCCAGATACGCAGTATTTT; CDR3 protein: CASSLSAGGHPDTQYF
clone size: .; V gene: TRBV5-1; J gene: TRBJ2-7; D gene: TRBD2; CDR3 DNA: TGCGCCAGCAGCTGGGGTAGCGGGCGAGGCTACGAGCAGTACTTC; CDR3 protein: CASSWGSGRGYEQYF
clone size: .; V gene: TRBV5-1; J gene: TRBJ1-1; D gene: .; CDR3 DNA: TGCGCCAGCAGCTTGGGGACGAACACTGAAGCTTTCTTT; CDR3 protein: CASSLGTNTEAFF
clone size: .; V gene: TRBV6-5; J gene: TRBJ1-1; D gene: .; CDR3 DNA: TGTGCCAGCAGCGGTGGGAACACTGAAGCTTTCTTT; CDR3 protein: CASSGGNTEAFF
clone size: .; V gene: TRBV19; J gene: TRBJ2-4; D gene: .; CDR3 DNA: TGTGCCAGTAGTTTTTCGCAGGGTTTTGCAAACATTCAGTACTTC; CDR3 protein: CASSFSQGFANIQYF
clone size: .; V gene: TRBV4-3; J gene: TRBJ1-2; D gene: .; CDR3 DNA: TGCGCCAGCAGCCAAGGGGCTAGGGCCTATGGCTACACCTTC; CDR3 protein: CASSQGARAYGYTF
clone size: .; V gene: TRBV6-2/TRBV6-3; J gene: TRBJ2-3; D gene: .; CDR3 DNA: TGTGCCAGCAGTTGGGGGACAGATACGCAGTATTTT; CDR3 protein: CASSWGTDTQYF
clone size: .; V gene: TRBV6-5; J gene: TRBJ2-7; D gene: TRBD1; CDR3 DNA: TGTGCCAGCAGTTCTAGACAGGGGGCGTCCTACGAGCAGTACTTC; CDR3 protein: CASSSRQGASYEQYF
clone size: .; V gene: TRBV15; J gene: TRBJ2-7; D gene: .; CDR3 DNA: TGTGCCACCAGCCCGCGAGGAGGAGGCTACGAGCAGTACTTC; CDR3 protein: CATSPRGGGYEQYF
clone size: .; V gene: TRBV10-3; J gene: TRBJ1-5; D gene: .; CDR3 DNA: TGTGCCATCAGTCCCCAGGGTCTGGGCAATCAGCCCCAGCATTTT; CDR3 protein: CAISPQGLGNQPQHF
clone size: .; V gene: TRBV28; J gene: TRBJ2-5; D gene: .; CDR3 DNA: TGTGCCAGCAGTTCATACACTTTTCAAGAGACCCAGTACTTC; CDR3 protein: CASSSYTFQETQYF
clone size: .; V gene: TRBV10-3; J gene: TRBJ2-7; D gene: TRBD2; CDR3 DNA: TGTGCCATCAGGTCAGGAGCGGGGTCGTACGAGCAGTACTTC; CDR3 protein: CAIRSGAGSYEQYF
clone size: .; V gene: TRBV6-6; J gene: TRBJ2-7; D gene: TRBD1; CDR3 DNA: TGTGCCAGCAGTTACTCGCAGGGGGCTAACTCCTACGAGCAGTACTTC; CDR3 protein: CASSYSQGANSYEQYF
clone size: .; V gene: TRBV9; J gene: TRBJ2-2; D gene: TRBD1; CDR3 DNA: TGTGCCAGCAGCCCCACCCCGACAGGGGCGAACACCGGGGAGCTGTTTTTT; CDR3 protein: CASSPTPTGANTGELFF
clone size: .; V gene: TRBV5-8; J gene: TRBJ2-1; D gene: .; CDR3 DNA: TGTGCCAGCAGCATTTACAATGAGCAGTTCTTC; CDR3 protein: CASSIYNEQFF
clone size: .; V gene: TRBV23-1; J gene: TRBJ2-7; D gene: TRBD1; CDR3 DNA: TGCGCCAGCAATTCCGACAGGGGGCTCGGAGAGCAGTACTTC; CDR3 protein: CASNSDRGLGEQYF
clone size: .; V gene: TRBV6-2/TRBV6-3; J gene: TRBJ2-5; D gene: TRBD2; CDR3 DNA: TGTGCCAGCAGTTCCGGGGGGGGAGAAGAGACCCAGTACTTC; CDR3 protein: CASSSGGGEETQYF
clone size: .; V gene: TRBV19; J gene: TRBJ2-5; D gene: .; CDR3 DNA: TGTGCCAGTAGTACTGACAGGAAAGAGACCCAGTACTTC; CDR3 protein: CASSTDRKETQYF
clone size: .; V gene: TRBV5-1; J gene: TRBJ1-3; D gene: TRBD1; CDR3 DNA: TGCGCCAGCAGCCCGACCGGGACAGACGGAAACACCATATATTTT; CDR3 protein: CASSPTGTDGNTIYF
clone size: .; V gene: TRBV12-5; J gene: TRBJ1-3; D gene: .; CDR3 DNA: TGTGCTAGTGGTTTAGGGAACTCTGGAAACACCATATATTTT; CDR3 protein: CASGLGNSGNTIYF
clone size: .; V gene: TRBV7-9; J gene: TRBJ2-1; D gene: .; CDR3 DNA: TGTGCCAGCAGCTTAGCCTCCGGGACGGCAAACAATGAGCAGTTCTTC; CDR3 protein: CASSLASGTANNEQFF
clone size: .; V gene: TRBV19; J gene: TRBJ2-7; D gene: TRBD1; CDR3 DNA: TGTGCCAGTAGTAACTACCCGGGACAGGGCCTCTACGAGCAGTACTTC; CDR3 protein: CASSNYPGQGLYEQYF
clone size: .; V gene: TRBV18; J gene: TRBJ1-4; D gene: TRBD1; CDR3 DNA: TGTGCCAGCTCACCACGGGACAGTTATCTCGGGGATGAAAAACTGTTTTTT; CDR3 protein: CASSPRDSYLGDEKLFF
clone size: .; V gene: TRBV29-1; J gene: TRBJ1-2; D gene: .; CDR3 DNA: TGCAGCGTTGGAGGGGGGGTCGATGGCTACACCTTC; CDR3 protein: CSVGGGVDGYTF
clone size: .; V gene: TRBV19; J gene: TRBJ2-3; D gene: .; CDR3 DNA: TGTGCCAGTAGTTCTCAGGGTAGTCTAGGCAGAGATACGCAGTATTTT; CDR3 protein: CASSSQGSLGRDTQYF
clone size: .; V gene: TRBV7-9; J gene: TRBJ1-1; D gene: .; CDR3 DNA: TGTGCCAGCAGCTTGCAGACAGATAACACTGAAGCTTTCTTT; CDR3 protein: CASSLQTDNTEAFF
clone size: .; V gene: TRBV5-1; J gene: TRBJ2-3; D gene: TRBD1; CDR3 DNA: TGCGCCAGCAGCCAGGGACAGGGCGGGACAGATACGCAGTATTTT; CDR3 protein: CASSQGQGGTDTQYF
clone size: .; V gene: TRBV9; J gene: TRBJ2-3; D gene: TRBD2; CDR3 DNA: TGTGCCAGCAGCTCCGTACTAGCGGCCACAGATACGCAGTATTTT; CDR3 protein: CASSSVLAATDTQYF
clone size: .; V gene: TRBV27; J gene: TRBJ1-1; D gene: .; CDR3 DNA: TGTGCCAGCAGTGGGGGGAAGCGGAACACTGAAGCTTTCTTT; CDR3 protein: CASSGGKRNTEAFF
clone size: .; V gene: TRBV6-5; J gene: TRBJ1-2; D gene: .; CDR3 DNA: TGTGCCAGCAGTTACGAACAGGTCTATGGCTACACCTTC; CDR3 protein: CASSYEQVYGYTF
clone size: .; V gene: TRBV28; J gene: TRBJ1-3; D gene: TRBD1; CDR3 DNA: TGTGCCAGCAGTTCCGGGACAGAGGGAAACACCATATATTTT; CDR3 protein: CASSSGTEGNTIYF
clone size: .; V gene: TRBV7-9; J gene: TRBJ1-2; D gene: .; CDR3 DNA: TGTGCCAGCAGCCCCAAGTTGCGACAGTTTACTGGCTACACCTTC; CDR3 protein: CASSPKLRQFTGYTF
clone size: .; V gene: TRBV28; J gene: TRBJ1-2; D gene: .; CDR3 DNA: TGTGCCAGCAGGACCTCCGGAGCTAACTATGGCTACACCTTC; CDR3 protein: CASRTSGANYGYTF
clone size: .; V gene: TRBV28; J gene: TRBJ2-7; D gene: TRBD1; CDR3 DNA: TGTGCCAGCCGGGACAGGGGATCCTACGAGCAGTACTTC; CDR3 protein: CASRDRGSYEQYF
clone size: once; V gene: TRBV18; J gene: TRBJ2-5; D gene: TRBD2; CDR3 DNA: TGTGCCAGCTCAACACAACTAGCGGGGTCGGAGACCCAGTACTTC; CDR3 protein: CASSTQLAGSETQYF